A selection of T cell receptor beta chains follows, all from one sample in a study of regulatory T cells in long-lasting Graves disease. TCRdb called the multiplex PCR reads again in MiXCR, with one record for every CDR3 protein. This table holds about half a million distinct CDR3 sequences, 12% found once. This sample also belongs to another study, concerning T cells in Graves' hyperthyroidism and ophthalmopathy.

Sample: peripheral blood mononuclear cells (PBMCs), taken at new diagnosis, from a patient treated with antithyroid drugs. Every receptor here comes from a woman under 40 with Graves disease. Both conserved end residues are part of each CDR3. Fields, in order: clone size, V gene, J gene, D gene, CDR3 DNA, CDR3 protein. A D gene is named only where the DNA matches it firmly. Rows give clone size only sometimes, using once, few, many, or a class for an expanded clone.

abundance: few
v_gene: TRBV6-5
j_gene: TRBJ2-2
d_gene: TRBD1
CDR3nt: TGTGCCAGCAGTTACTTTGTGCCTTCCGCGACAGGGGGGACCGGGGAGCTGTTTTTT
CDR3aa: CASSYFVPSATGGTGELFF

abundance: few
v_gene: TRBV4-1
j_gene: TRBJ2-7
d_gene: .
CDR3nt: TGCGCCAGCAGCCAAGGGTCCGAATCCTACGAGCAGTACTTC
CDR3aa: CASSQGSESYEQYF

abundance: many
v_gene: TRBV30
j_gene: TRBJ1-4
d_gene: .
CDR3nt: TGTGCCTGGAGTGGGGCAGGGGCTGAAAAACTGTTTTTT
CDR3aa: CAWSGAGAEKLFF

abundance: many
v_gene: TRBV5-1
j_gene: TRBJ1-5
d_gene: .
CDR3nt: TGCGCCAGCAGCTTAGAGGGGGTCAGCAATCAGCCCCAGCATTTT
CDR3aa: CASSLEGVSNQPQHF

abundance: many
v_gene: TRBV20-1
j_gene: TRBJ2-5
d_gene: TRBD2
CDR3nt: TGCAGTGCTTCAAGCGGGAGCGGGGAGACCCAGTACTTC
CDR3aa: CSASSGSGETQYF

abundance: many
v_gene: TRBV20-1
j_gene: TRBJ2-3
d_gene: .
CDR3nt: TGCAGTGCTATTAGGACAGGCACAGATACGCAGTATTTT
CDR3aa: CSAIRTGTDTQYF

abundance: .
v_gene: TRBV27
j_gene: TRBJ2-5
d_gene: TRBD2
CDR3nt: TGTGCCAGCCATAGGACTAGCGGATTCCAAGAGACCCAGTACTTC
CDR3aa: CASHRTSGFQETQYF

abundance: .
v_gene: TRBV20-1
j_gene: TRBJ1-1
d_gene: TRBD1
CDR3nt: TGCAGTGCCCCCGGACAGGGTTTGACTGAAGCTTTCTTT
CDR3aa: CSAPGQGLTEAFF

abundance: many
v_gene: TRBV3-1
j_gene: TRBJ1-1
d_gene: .
CDR3nt: TGTGCCAGCAGCCCCCCACAGGGATGGACTGAAGCTTTCTTT
CDR3aa: CASSPPQGWTEAFF

abundance: many
v_gene: TRBV19
j_gene: TRBJ2-1
d_gene: TRBD2
CDR3nt: TGTGCCAGTAGTACTAGCGGGAGGTCCTACAATGAGCAGTTCTTC
CDR3aa: CASSTSGRSYNEQFF

abundance: many
v_gene: TRBV28
j_gene: TRBJ2-7
d_gene: .
CDR3nt: TGTGCCACCACAGGGAGTCAGGGAAATTACGAGCAGTACTTC
CDR3aa: CATTGSQGNYEQYF

abundance: many
v_gene: TRBV30
j_gene: TRBJ1-1
d_gene: .
CDR3nt: TGTGCCTGGAGTCCTCAGGGTAACACTGAAGCTTTCTTT
CDR3aa: CAWSPQGNTEAFF

abundance: .
v_gene: TRBV4-1
j_gene: TRBJ2-7
d_gene: .
CDR3nt: TGCGCCAGCAGCCAAGGCGGGACACCCAACCGGTACGAGCAGTACTTC
CDR3aa: CASSQGGTPNRYEQYF

abundance: .
v_gene: TRBV25-1
j_gene: TRBJ1-2
d_gene: .
CDR3nt: TGTGCCAGCAGTGAGCGGGGCAGCTTCTATGGCTACACCTTC
CDR3aa: CASSERGSFYGYTF

abundance: many
v_gene: TRBV20-1
j_gene: TRBJ1-2
d_gene: TRBD1
CDR3nt: TGCAGTGCTAGAGCGTGGGACAGGGGGGGGGGCTACACCTTC
CDR3aa: CSARAWDRGGGYTF

abundance: many
v_gene: TRBV2
j_gene: TRBJ2-1
d_gene: .
CDR3nt: TGTGCCAGCAGTGCTCCCGGACTTTCCTACAATGAGCAGTTCTTC
CDR3aa: CASSAPGLSYNEQFF

abundance: .
v_gene: TRBV28
j_gene: TRBJ1-5
d_gene: .
CDR3nt: TGTGCCAGCAGTTTAATCGGGATACAGCCCCAGCATTTT
CDR3aa: CASSLIGIQPQHF

abundance: few
v_gene: TRBV5-1
j_gene: TRBJ1-1
d_gene: .
CDR3nt: TGCGCCAGCAGCCAGGACAGAATCGACACTGAAGCTTTCTTT
CDR3aa: CASSQDRIDTEAFF

abundance: .
v_gene: TRBV2
j_gene: TRBJ1-1
d_gene: TRBD1
CDR3nt: TGTGCCAGCAGTGAAGACAGGGGGCGTATTGAAGCTTTCTTT
CDR3aa: CASSEDRGRIEAFF

abundance: .
v_gene: TRBV5-1
j_gene: TRBJ2-7
d_gene: .
CDR3nt: TGCGCCAGCAGCTTGGATTGGGGGTACGAGCAGTACTTC
CDR3aa: CASSLDWGYEQYF

abundance: .
v_gene: TRBV5-4
j_gene: TRBJ1-2
d_gene: .
CDR3nt: TGTGCCAGCAGCTTTAACAAGCCCTATGGCTACACCTTC
CDR3aa: CASSFNKPYGYTF

abundance: many
v_gene: TRBV7-2
j_gene: TRBJ2-5
d_gene: .
CDR3nt: TGTGCCAGCAGCTTAGCGCGGGGTAGGGTGGAGACCCAGTACTTC
CDR3aa: CASSLARGRVETQYF

abundance: many
v_gene: TRBV3-1
j_gene: TRBJ2-7
d_gene: .
CDR3nt: TGTGCCAGCAGCCCGGGGTTGCTGGGAATGGACGAGCAGTACTTC
CDR3aa: CASSPGLLGMDEQYF

abundance: few
v_gene: TRBV18
j_gene: TRBJ2-1
d_gene: .
CDR3nt: TGTGCCAGCTCACCAGGGACGGGACCACGGGGTGAGCAGTTCTTC
CDR3aa: CASSPGTGPRGEQFF

abundance: few
v_gene: TRBV19
j_gene: TRBJ1-2
d_gene: TRBD1
CDR3nt: TGTGCCAGTAGTGCCCCCTCAGGGGGTTTTAACTATGGCTACACCTTC
CDR3aa: CASSAPSGGFNYGYTF

abundance: few
v_gene: TRBV10-3
j_gene: TRBJ1-5
d_gene: TRBD1
CDR3nt: TGTGCCATCAGGGGACAGGGAGGACAGCCCCAGCATTTT
CDR3aa: CAIRGQGGQPQHF

abundance: many
v_gene: TRBV27
j_gene: TRBJ2-1
d_gene: .
CDR3nt: TGTGCCAGCAGTTTATCATCTAGAAACGAGCAGTTCTTC
CDR3aa: CASSLSSRNEQFF

abundance: many
v_gene: TRBV10-2
j_gene: TRBJ1-4
d_gene: .
CDR3nt: TGCGCCAGCAGACAGGAGCTAGCTAATGAAAAACTGTTTTTT
CDR3aa: CASRQELANEKLFF